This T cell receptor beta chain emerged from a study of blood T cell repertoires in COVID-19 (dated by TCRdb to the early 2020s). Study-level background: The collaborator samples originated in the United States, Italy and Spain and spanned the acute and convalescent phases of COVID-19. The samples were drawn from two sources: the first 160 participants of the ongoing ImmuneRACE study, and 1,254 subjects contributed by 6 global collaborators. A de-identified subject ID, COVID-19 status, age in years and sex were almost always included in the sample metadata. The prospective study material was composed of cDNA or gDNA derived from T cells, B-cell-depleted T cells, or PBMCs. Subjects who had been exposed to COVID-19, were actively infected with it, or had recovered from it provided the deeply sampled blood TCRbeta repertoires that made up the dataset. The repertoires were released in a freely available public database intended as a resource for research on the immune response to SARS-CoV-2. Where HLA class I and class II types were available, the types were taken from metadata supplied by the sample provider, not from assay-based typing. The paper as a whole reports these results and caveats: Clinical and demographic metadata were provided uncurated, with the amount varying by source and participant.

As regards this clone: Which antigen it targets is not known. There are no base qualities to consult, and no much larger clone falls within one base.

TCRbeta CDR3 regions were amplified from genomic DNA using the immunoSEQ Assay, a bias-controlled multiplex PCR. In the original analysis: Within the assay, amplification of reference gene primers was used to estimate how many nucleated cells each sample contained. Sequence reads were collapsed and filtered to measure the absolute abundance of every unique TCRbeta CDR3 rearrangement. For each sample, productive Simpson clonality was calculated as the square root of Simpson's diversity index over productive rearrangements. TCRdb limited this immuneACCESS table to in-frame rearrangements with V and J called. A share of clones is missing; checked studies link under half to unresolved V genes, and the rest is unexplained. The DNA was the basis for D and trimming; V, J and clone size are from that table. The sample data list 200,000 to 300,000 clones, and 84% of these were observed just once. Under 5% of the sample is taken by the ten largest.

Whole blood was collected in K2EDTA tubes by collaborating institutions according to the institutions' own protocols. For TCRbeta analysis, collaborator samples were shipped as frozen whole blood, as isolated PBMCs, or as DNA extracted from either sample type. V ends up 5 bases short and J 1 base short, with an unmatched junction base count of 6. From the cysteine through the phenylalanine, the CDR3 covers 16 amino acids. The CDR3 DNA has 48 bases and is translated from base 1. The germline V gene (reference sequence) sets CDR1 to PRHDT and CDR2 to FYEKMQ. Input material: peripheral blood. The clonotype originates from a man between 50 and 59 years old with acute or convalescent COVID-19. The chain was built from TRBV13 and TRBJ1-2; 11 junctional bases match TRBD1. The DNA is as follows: TGTGCCAGCAGCGAGGGGACAGGGGGTAGTAACTATGGCTACACCTTC. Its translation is CASSEGTGGSNYGYTF. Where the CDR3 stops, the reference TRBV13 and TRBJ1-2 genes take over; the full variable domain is AAGVIQSPRHLIKEKRETATLKCYPIPRHDTVYWYQQGPGQDPQFLISFYEKMQSDKGSIPDRFSAQQFSDYHSELNMSSLELGDSALYFCASSEGTGGSNYGYTFGSGTRLTVV.